Each of the 30 T cell receptor beta chains below was sequenced from the same sample in a study of beta chain features in type 1 diabetes. What was sequenced were expressed TCRB transcripts, since all of the isolated RNA had been reverse transcribed. Sequencing used immunoSEQ multiplex PCR; TCRdb keeps in-frame clones, though not all of them. The sample carries approximately 150,000 clones, about 9.4% recorded once. The specimen was naive CD4+ T cells from blood. The receptor source for this set is a man between 18 and 35 years old in good health.

The table lists this clone with a few counts. This chain joins TRBV7-2 and TRBJ2-7; 12 bases are shared with TRBD2. Germline trimming cut 5 bases from V and 6 bases from J; bases unmatched to any gene: 5. The CDR3 totals 14 residues. Germline V CDR1 and CDR2: SGHTA, FQGNSA. This chain's CDR3 is CASSQTSGGFEQYF. CDR3 DNA: TGTGCCAGCAGCCAGACTAGCGGGGGATTCGAGCAGTACTTC.

This clone occurred a few times. This sequence joins TRBV12-5 and TRBJ2-1; 10 nucleotides line up with TRBD2. This CDR3 is built from 18 residues. Germline lookup yields CDR1 LGHNT and CDR2 FRNRAP. Trimming cost V 3 bases and J 7 bases; bases outside gene matches: 15. The CDR3 nucleotides read TGTGCTAGTGGTTTCTCGGTTAGGGCTAGCGGGGGATTTAATGAGCAGTTCTTC. This codes for CASGFSVRASGGFNEQFF.

This clone appeared a few times. The chain joins TRBV6-1 to TRBJ2-1; TRBD1 matches 8 bases. Germline V gene lookup returns CDR1 MNHNS and CDR2 SASEGT. V lost 4 bases, J lost 4 bases, and 9 bases stayed unmatched. This CDR3 region has 16 residues. For the CDR3, the DNA is TGTGCCAGCAGTGGGCTCCAGGGACAGGATTACAATGAGCAGTTCTTC. Protein: CASSGLQGQDYNEQFF.

This clone was counted at least ten times. The J gene is TRBJ1-6, the V gene TRBV7-9, with D hard to call. The CDR3 has 16 amino acids. From germline, CDR1 is SEHNR and CDR2 FQNEAQ (reference sequence). V lost 5 bases, J lost 3 bases, and 14 bases lay in between. The CDR3 spells CASSLWQANYNSPLHF. CDR3 in DNA: TGTGCCAGCAGCCTCTGGCAGGCAAACTATAATTCACCCCTCCACTTT.

This clone was detected a few times. The V call is TRBV19, the J call TRBJ1-1; 7 positions agree with TRBD1. Germline V gene data show CDR1 as LNHDA and CDR2 as SQIVND (reference sequence). The length of the CDR3 is 14 residues. J was trimmed by 2 bases and V by 6 bases; bases with no gene match: 6. The CDR3 bases are TGTGCCAGTAGGGGGGACAGCTCCAACACTGAAGCTTTCTTT. Translating it yields CASRGDSSNTEAFF.

The chain employs TRBV7-6 and TRBJ1-5; TRBD1 matches at 10 bases. Germline trimming cut 5 bases from V and 2 bases from J; bases unmatched to any gene: 9. CDR3 length: 17 residues. The germline V gene has CDR1 SGHVS and CDR2 FNYEAQ. The CDR3 loop is CASSLRDRGYGNQPQHF. The CDR3 DNA reads as TGTGCCAGCAGCCTCCGGGACAGGGGCTATGGCAATCAGCCCCAGCATTTT.

This clone turned up a few times. At one end the junction does not follow the germline gene, possibly because of a read error. The CDR3 DNA sequence: TGTGCCAGCAGGTTGGGGACTTCCAACACCGGGGAGCTGTTTTTT. It translates to CASRLGTSNTGELFF. This sequence joins TRBV5-4 and TRBJ2-2; possibly TRBD2 for D (6 bases). Germline CDR1 is SGHNT and CDR2 is YYREEE (reference sequence). The CDR3 covers 15 residues.

This clone was recorded a few times. This sequence joins TRBV7-2 and TRBJ2-7; TRBD2 agrees at 9 bases. After removal of 5 bases from V and 1 base from J, the junction contained 3 bases not matched to a gene. Looked up from germline, CDR1 is SGHTA and CDR2 is FQGNSA. The CDR3 runs to 14 residues. This chain's CDR3 is CASSPGLASYEQYF. CDR3 coding DNA: TGTGCCAGCAGCCCGGGACTAGCTTCCTACGAGCAGTACTTC.

CDR3 region: CAISGQDYEQYF. The CDR3 region has the DNA TGTGCCATCAGTGGGCAGGACTACGAGCAGTACTTC. The V call is TRBV10-3, the J call TRBJ2-7; D gene unclear. The germline V and J ends were trimmed by 4 bases and 3 bases, with 7 bases remaining between them. CDR1 ENHRY and CDR2 SYGVKD come from the germline V gene. This CDR3 is built from 12 residues.

This clone came up a few times. The V and J genes are TRBV5-6 and TRBJ2-5, with D possibly TRBD2 on 5 matching bases. This CDR3 comprises 13 residues. Trimming cost V 6 bases and J 7 bases, with 16 bases left between them. The V gene's germline CDR1 is SGHDT and CDR2 YYEEEE. The CDR3 reads CASTRAARGTQYF. The CDR3 coding sequence is TGTGCCAGCACAAGGGCCGCCCGGGGGACCCAGTACTTC.

The CDR3 DNA reads as TGTGCCAGCAGTAAACAGGGGTATGCAACTAATGAAAAACTGTTTTTT. This codes for CASSKQGYATNEKLFF. The chain joins TRBV6-6 to TRBJ1-4; 7 bases match TRBD1. Germline V lookup: CDR1 MNHNY, CDR2 SVGAGI (reference sequence). After removal of 5 bases from V and 0 bases from J, the junction contained 6 bases not matched to a gene. This CDR3 has 16 residues.

This clone was counted only a few times. This chain links TRBV11-1 with TRBJ1-4, with unresolved D. Germline V gene lookup returns CDR1 SGHAT and CDR2 FQDESV (reference sequence). This CDR3 spans 14 amino acids. V dropped 5 bases and J dropped 7 bases, with 14 bases sitting between them. CDR3 region: CASSIRPATEKLFF. Written as DNA, the CDR3 is TGTGCCAGCAGCATACGACCAGCGACTGAAAAACTGTTTTTT.

Ten or more counts support this clone. The chain couples TRBV5-1 to TRBJ2-7, with a possible D match to TRBD1 (6 bases). V was pared by 1 base and J by 5 bases, with 13 bases between. CDR3 length: 14 residues. Germline V gives CDR1 SGHRS, CDR2 YFSETQ. The CDR3 spells CASSLRQGTDEQYF. In DNA form, the CDR3 reads TGCGCCAGCAGCTTGCGGCAGGGGACCGACGAGCAGTACTTC.

This sequence joins TRBV4-3 and TRBJ1-1; possible D gene TRBD1, 6 bases. V was pared by 0 bases and J by 4 bases, with 12 bases between. CDR3 length: 15 residues. Germline values: CDR1 LGHNA, CDR2 YSLEER. Written as DNA, the CDR3 is TGCGCCAGCAGCCAAGAGCCGACCAGGGGCACTGAAGCTTTCTTT. Translating it yields CASSQEPTRGTEAFF.

This chain connects TRBV5-4 to TRBJ2-3; maybe TRBD2 (6 bases). The germline CDR1 and CDR2 sequences are SGHNT and YYREEE (reference sequence). The V end lost 3 bases, the J end lost 3 bases, and 11 bases lay between the germline ends. CDR3 length: 14 residues. In DNA, the CDR3 is TGTGCCAGCAGCTCGGGGACTGTTACAGATACGCAGTATTTT. It is translated as CASSSGTVTDTQYF.

This chain connects TRBV7-2 to TRBJ2-2, with 13 positions matching TRBD2. The CDR3 is 17 residues long. Trimming removed 7 bases from V and 7 bases from J; junction bases left unmatched: 12. CDR1 is SGHTA, CDR2 FQGNSA, per germline. The CDR3 nucleotides read TGTGCCAGCACCGCACTAGCGGGGGGGCCTCGTAGCGGGGAGCTGTTTTTT. This translates into CASTALAGGPRSGELFF.

This clone was seen more than once but under ten times. The genes are TRBV7-9 and TRBJ2-6, with a tentative D call TRBD2 (6 bases). The V end lost 3 bases, the J end lost 0 bases, and 12 bases lay between the germline ends. This CDR3 spans 17 amino acids. CDR1 SEHNR and CDR2 FQNEAQ come from the germline V gene (reference sequence). CDR3 sequence reads: CASSFRGRNSGANVLTF. In nucleotides, the CDR3 is TGTGCCAGCAGCTTTCGGGGGAGGAACTCTGGGGCCAACGTCCTGACTTTC.

This chain uses TRBV6-5 with TRBJ2-3; a weak D match, TRBD2 (7 bases). This CDR3 spans 16 amino acids. The V and J ends lost 2 bases and 0 bases respectively, with 12 bases between them. Germline values: CDR1 MNHEY, CDR2 SVGAGI. CDR3 protein: CASSYKGGSSTDTQYF. Written as DNA, the CDR3 is TGTGCCAGCAGTTACAAGGGGGGGTCGAGCACAGATACGCAGTATTTT.

This clone was detected only a few times. CDR3 in DNA: TGTGCCAGCTCATCAGGGGACAACTATGGCTACACCTTC. It translates to CASSSGDNYGYTF. This chain links TRBV18 with TRBJ1-2; D may be TRBD1 (6 bases). Germline lookup yields CDR1 KGHSH and CDR2 LQKENI. The CDR3 is made up of 13 amino acids. V lost 5 bases, J lost 2 bases, and 9 bases lay in between. Full variable domain (missing parts from reference TRBV18 and TRBJ1-2): NAGVMQNPRHLVRRRGQEARLRCSPMKGHSHVYWYRQLPEEGLKFMVYLQKENIIDESGMPKERFSAEFPKEGPSILRIQQVVRGDSAAYFCASSSGDNYGYTFGSGTRLTVV.

V gene TRBV7-8 combines with J gene TRBJ2-7, with D hard to call. The CDR3 totals 13 residues. V was pared by 5 bases and J by 0 bases, with 8 bases between. Germline V gives CDR1 SGHVS, CDR2 FQNEAQ. The CDR3 region is CASSGGISYEQYF. The CDR3 DNA follows: TGTGCCAGCAGCGGCGGAATCTCCTACGAGCAGTACTTC.

This clone was observed many times. J is TRBJ2-5 and V is TRBV29-1; a possible D gene is TRBD2 (7 bases). Trimming cost V 7 bases and J 5 bases, with 14 bases left between them. The CDR3 has 12 amino acids. From germline, CDR1 is SQVTM and CDR2 ANQGSEA. CDR3 in DNA: TGCAGCGCTCGGAGGGGGGGGGAGACCCAGTACTTC. Its protein is CSARRGGETQYF. The variable domain in full, completed from reference TRBV29-1 and TRBJ2-5, reads SAVISQKPSRDICQRGTSLTIQCQVDSQVTMMFWYRQQPGQSLTLIATANQGSEATYESGFVIDKFPISRPNLTFSTLTVSNMSPEDSSIYLCSARRGGETQYFGPGTRLLVL.

This clone has just a few counts. This chain joins TRBV5-1 and TRBJ2-1, with 12 nucleotides matching TRBD2. Germline loops: CDR1 SGHRS, CDR2 YFSETQ. The length of the CDR3 is 16 residues. V was pared by 4 bases and J by 3 bases, with 5 bases of the junction left unmatched. CDR3 amino acids: CASSASGGAIYNEQFF. CDR3 sequence (DNA): TGCGCCAGCAGCGCTAGCGGGGGGGCCATCTACAATGAGCAGTTCTTC.

The chain couples TRBV5-1 to TRBJ1-2; D is perhaps TRBD1 (6 bases). This CDR3 region has 13 residues. V lost 7 bases to trimming and J lost 2 bases, with 12 bases between them. Germline V gene data show CDR1 as SGHRS and CDR2 as YFSETQ. CDR3 sequence reads: CASGGQSNYGYTF. DNA for the CDR3: TGCGCCAGCGGGGGCCAGTCCAACTATGGCTACACCTTC.

This clone was observed a handful of times. This chain links TRBV18 with TRBJ1-5; D remains ambiguous. The germline gives CDR1 KGHSH, CDR2 LQKENI. The length of the CDR3 is 13 residues. Trimming took off 3 bases at V and 7 bases at J, with 10 bases between the two ends. The CDR3, as DNA: TGTGCCAGCTCACCGGGAGCGCAGCAGCCCCAGCATTTT. It specifies CASSPGAQQPQHF. Combining the CDR3 with reference TRBV18 and TRBJ1-5 gives the whole variable domain NAGVMQNPRHLVRRRGQEARLRCSPMKGHSHVYWYRQLPEEGLKFMVYLQKENIIDESGMPKERFSAEFPKEGPSILRIQQVVRGDSAAYFCASSPGAQQPQHFGDGTRLSIL.

The chain carries TRBV7-2 and TRBJ1-6; D gene uncertain. The CDR3 extends over 16 amino acids. Germline V gene sequence: CDR1 SGHTA, CDR2 FQGNSA. V was pared by 0 bases and J by 1 base, with 7 bases between. CDR3 sequence: CASSLAAGSYNSPLHF. The CDR3 DNA sequence: TGTGCCAGCAGCTTAGCCGCGGGATCCTATAATTCACCCCTCCACTTT.

The rearrangement uses TRBV4-2 and TRBJ1-5; D is ambiguous. The CDR3 extends over 12 amino acids. V was clipped by 0 bases and J by 6 bases, with 3 bases between them. Germline CDR1 and CDR2: LGHNA and YNFKEQ. The CDR3 here is CASSQDSQPQHF. In nucleotides, the CDR3 is TGTGCCAGCAGCCAAGATAGTCAGCCCCAGCATTTT.

This clone was detected a few times. The chain couples TRBV2 to TRBJ2-4; D ambiguous. Germline V gives CDR1 SNHLY, CDR2 FYNNEI. Deletions cut 7 bases from V and 7 bases from J, with 14 bases between. This CDR3 region has 13 residues. This CDR3 reads CASKSYGWNIQYF. DNA of the CDR3: TGTGCCAGCAAGAGTTACGGTTGGAACATTCAGTACTTC.

There are a few counts of this clone. The chain combines TRBV5-1 with TRBJ2-6; 10 bases are shared with TRBD1. From germline, CDR1 is SGHRS and CDR2 YFSETQ. This CDR3 has 17 residues. J lost 1 base, V lost 4 bases, and 5 bases had no gene match. The CDR3 sequence: CASSRQGAVSGANVLTF. Here the CDR3 DNA reads TGCGCCAGCAGCAGACAGGGGGCGGTATCTGGGGCCAACGTCCTGACTTTC.

This clone has only a few counts. The chain couples TRBV19 to TRBJ1-1; 7 positions agree with TRBD1. The CDR3 is 13 amino acids. J was trimmed by 3 bases and V by 6 bases; bases with no gene match: 4. Germline V gene lookup returns CDR1 LNHDA and CDR2 SQIVND (reference sequence). In DNA, the CDR3 is TGTGCCAGTAGAAACAGGGGAGACACTGAAGCTTTCTTT. It specifies CASRNRGDTEAFF.

This clone was detected a few times. V is TRBV7-8 and J is TRBJ2-7; unclear D gene. This CDR3 comprises 12 residues. Trimming cost V 6 bases and J 4 bases, with 10 bases left between them. Germline-derived CDR1 and CDR2 are SGHVS and FQNEAQ. The CDR3 sequence is CASSGRSYEQYF. The CDR3 bases are TGTGCCAGCAGTGGCAGGTCATACGAGCAGTACTTC.